This T cell receptor (beta chain) emerged from a study of T cell changes during pregnancy in multiple sclerosis. Here immunoSEQ multiplex PCR was the method, and the copy in TCRdb shows in-frame clones only, minus some. The data contain roughly 40,000 clones, approximately 90% of them seen just once; the ten biggest clones take up 0.35% to 0.45%. V lost 7 bases and J 2 bases, leaving 12 bases between the germline ends. The CDR3 totals 13 residues. Germline V gene lookup returns CDR1 LNHDA and CDR2 SQIVND (reference sequence). This receptor was taken from a female donor with multiple sclerosis, enrolled in a pregnancy study. The chain employs TRBV19 and TRBJ2-7; TRBD2 is a possible D gene (5 bases). The sample in question was CD4+ T cells from peripheral blood mononuclear cells, obtained in the third trimester of pregnancy. The CDR3 reads CASKAGPAYEQYF. In DNA form, the CDR3 reads TGTGCCAGTAAGGCGGGTCCCGCCTACGAGCAGTACTTC.